A selection of T cell receptor beta chains follows, all from one sample in a study of cytomegalovirus exposure and HLA in healthy donors. Libraries were prepared by immunoSEQ multiplex PCR; TCRdb keeps only in-frame clonotypes and omits some of them. The table has around 100,000 clones, 70% to 80% seen once. The sequenced sample consisted of PBMCs. The receptor source for this set is a woman aged 55-70 years in good health and CMV-seropositive. CDR3s include the opening cysteine and the closing phenylalanine or tryptophan. The D gene is left open where the match is weak. Clone size is shown for a subset of rows, as once, few, many or a class of expanded clone.

j_call v_call clone_size d_call cdr3_aa cdr3_nt
TRBJ2-7 TRBV5-1 NA NA CASSLGTRTYEQYF TGCGCCAGCAGCTTGGGTACTAGAACCTACGAGCAGTACTTC
TRBJ1-2 TRBV10-3 NA NA CAISGGGGYGYTF TGTGCCATCAGTGGGGGGGGCGGCTATGGCTACACCTTC
TRBJ2-2 TRBV6-1 NA NA CATKDWEGGELFF TGTGCCACCAAGGACTGGGAAGGCGGGGAGCTGTTTTTT
TRBJ2-7 TRBV19 few NA CASSIIGGTGEQYF TGTGCCAGTAGTATAATCGGCGGGACGGGGGAGCAGTACTTC
TRBJ1-2 TRBV7-9 few NA CASSSLGGYGYTF TGTGCCAGCAGCTCGCTAGGGGGCTATGGCTACACCTTC
TRBJ1-4 TRBV2 NA TRBD1 CASGDRDNEKLFF TGTGCCAGCGGGGACAGGGACAATGAAAAACTGTTTTTT
TRBJ2-1 TRBV2 NA TRBD1 CASKGDSDYNEQFF TGTGCCAGCAAGGGGGACAGTGATTACAATGAGCAGTTCTTC
TRBJ2-5 TRBV9 NA NA CASSVVGSGAETQYF TGTGCCAGCAGCGTAGTAGGGTCGGGAGCGGAGACCCAGTACTTC
TRBJ1-4 TRBV6-5 NA NA CASSYADRLNEKLFF TGTGCCAGCAGTTACGCCGACAGACTTAATGAAAAACTGTTTTTT
TRBJ2-7 TRBV28 few NA CASSRLLGLYEQYF TGTGCCAGCAGTAGGCTCCTGGGGCTTTACGAGCAGTACTTC
TRBJ2-1 TRBV5-1 NA NA CASSSNLVGSSYNERFF TGCGCCAGCAGCTCAAACTTGGTGGGGAGCTCCTACAATGAGCGGTTCTTC
TRBJ2-1 TRBV29-1 few TRBD2 CSVEGGGLAGVGNEQFF TGCAGCGTCGAAGGGGGGGGACTAGCGGGAGTTGGTAATGAGCAGTTCTTC
TRBJ2-1 TRBV18 once NA CASLRANEQFF TGTGCCAGTCTGAGAGCTAATGAGCAGTTCTTC
TRBJ1-4 TRBV6-4 few NA CASSGEEGEKLFF TGTGCCAGCAGTGGGGAAGAGGGTGAAAAACTGTTTTTT
TRBJ2-2 TRBV6-4 many NA CASSDSRLENTGELFF TGTGCCAGCAGTGACTCAAGGCTAGAGAACACCGGGGAGCTGTTTTTT
TRBJ2-2 TRBV18 NA NA CASSPGDTGELFF TGTGCCAGCTCACCGGGCGACACCGGGGAGCTGTTTTTT
TRBJ2-7 TRBV30 NA TRBD1 CAWSVGDRGHRYF TGTGCCTGGAGTGTGGGGGACAGGGGGCATCGGTACTTC
TRBJ2-5 TRBV5-1 NA TRBD2 CASSRLAGETQYF TGCGCCAGCAGCCGACTAGCGGGAGAGACCCAGTACTTC
TRBJ2-1 TRBV27 NA NA CAARGSSYNEQFF TGTGCCGCTAGGGGTAGCTCCTACAATGAGCAGTTCTTC
TRBJ1-3 TRBV7-6 NA NA CASTLNWANSGNTIYF TGTGCCAGCACCCTAAATTGGGCCAACTCTGGAAACACCATATATTTT
TRBJ2-5 TRBV11-3 NA TRBD2 CASSSGLAGGRGETQYF TGTGCCAGCAGCTCGGGACTAGCGGGAGGCAGAGGAGAGACCCAGTACTTC
TRBJ1-4 TRBV6-1 few TRBD1 CASSDGVTGLKLFF TGTGCCAGCAGTGACGGCGTGACAGGGCTAAAACTGTTTTTT
TRBJ1-5 TRBV2 NA NA CASRLGGGDQPQHF TGTGCCAGCAGGCTTGGTGGGGGCGATCAGCCCCAGCATTTT
TRBJ2-7 TRBV5-4 NA NA CASSFSQGLINYEQYF TGTGCCAGCAGCTTTTCACAGGGATTAATTAACTACGAGCAGTACTTC
TRBJ2-7 TRBV6-6 NA TRBD2 CASSYSETAGVF TGTGCCAGCAGTTATTCGGAGACAGCGGGGGTCTTC
TRBJ2-5 TRBV10-3 NA TRBD2 CAISPSGGAETQYF TGTGCCATCAGTCCTAGCGGGGGGGCAGAGACCCAGTACTTC
TRBJ2-1 TRBV7-3 NA NA CASSQTGGGNEQFF TGTGCCAGCAGCCAAACGGGTGGAGGCAATGAGCAGTTCTTC
TRBJ1-4 TRBV19 once NA CASSPRQSTNEKLFF TGTGCCAGTAGCCCAAGACAGTCAACTAATGAAAAACTGTTTTTT
TRBJ1-2 TRBV7-3 NA NA CASSLEHSGDYGYTF TGTGCCAGCAGCTTAGAACACTCCGGGGACTATGGCTACACCTTC
TRBJ2-6 TRBV28 NA TRBD1 CASSSTGTGANVLTF TGTGCCAGCAGTTCGACAGGGACTGGGGCCAACGTCCTGACTTTC
TRBJ2-3 TRBV2 NA NA CASRVDGRTKYF TGTGCCAGCAGGGTGGATGGGAGGACTAAGTATTTT
TRBJ2-4 TRBV30 NA NA CAWVGVAKNIQYF TGTGCCTGGGTAGGGGTTGCCAAAAACATTCAGTACTTC
TRBJ2-4 TRBV29-1 NA NA CSVCDMQAKNIQYF TGCAGCGTTTGTGACATGCAAGCCAAAAACATTCAGTACTTC
TRBJ2-5 TRBV10-1 NA NA CASSEQGLGTQYF TGCGCCAGCAGTGAACAGGGTCTGGGGACCCAGTACTTC
TRBJ1-1 TRBV14 once TRBD1 CASSQVRGVWAFF TGTGCCAGCAGCCAAGTCAGGGGGGTGTGGGCTTTCTTT
TRBJ2-1 TRBV27 NA NA CASTSRTPYNEQFF TGTGCCAGCACATCACGGACTCCCTACAATGAGCAGTTCTTC
TRBJ2-4 TRBV20-1 NA TRBD2 CSATRGGIQYF TGCAGTGCGACCCGCGGGGGCATTCAGTACTTC
TRBJ1-1 TRBV9 NA NA CASSVGTTYGEAFF TGTGCCAGCAGCGTAGGAACCACTTACGGTGAAGCTTTCTTT
TRBJ1-1 TRBV29-1 NA NA CSVEQGMNTEAFF TGCAGCGTTGAGCAGGGAATGAACACTGAAGCTTTCTTT
TRBJ2-2 TRBV9 NA NA CASSRPTGSNTGELFF TGTGCCAGCAGTAGGCCGACAGGATCGAACACCGGGGAGCTGTTTTTT
TRBJ1-5 TRBV28 NA NA CASSFSGQSNQPQHF TGTGCCAGCAGTTTCTCTGGACAGAGCAATCAGCCCCAGCATTTT
TRBJ2-1 TRBV28 NA TRBD2 CASSLPHGLAREGRVNEQFF TGTGCCAGCAGTTTACCCCACGGACTAGCGCGAGAGGGCCGGGTGAATGAGCAGTTCTTC